This T cell receptor (beta chain) came from a study of blood T cell repertoires in COVID-19 (dated by TCRdb to 2020 to 2021). Background for the entire study: Samples covering the acute and convalescent phases of COVID-19 were provided by collaborators in the United States, Italy and Spain. The material from the prospective study consisted of cDNA or gDNA derived from T cells, B-cell-depleted T cells, or PBMCs. The dataset comprised deeply sampled blood TCRbeta repertoires from subjects exposed to, actively infected with, or recovered from COVID-19. A freely available public database, intended as a resource for researchers studying the immune response to SARS-CoV-2, is where the repertoires were released. The samples were drawn from two sources: the first 160 participants of the ongoing ImmuneRACE study, and 950 to 1,500 subjects contributed by 6 global collaborators. The sample metadata nearly always contained a de-identified subject ID, COVID-19 status, age in years and sex. HLA class I and class II types, where available, came from metadata supplied by the sample provider rather than from assay-based typing. General findings and caveats noted by the study authors: The amount of clinical and demographic metadata varied by source and participant and was provided uncurated.

In the case of this clone: What this receptor recognizes is not known. Per-base qualities were not stored, and no clone one base away is much larger.

A second Seattle source provided samples from volunteer blood donors who had recovered from COVID-19. Whole blood was collected in K2EDTA tubes by collaborating institutions according to the institutions' own protocols. For TCRbeta analysis, collaborators shipped samples as frozen whole blood, isolated PBMCs, or DNA extracted from either of those sample types. The CDR3 spans 11 residues, from the cysteine through the phenylalanine. Only the CDR3 portion is preserved as DNA: 33 bases, with reading frame beginning at the first base. Trimming at the junction amounts to 5 bases on V and 8 bases on J, and the germline ends lie 7 bases apart. CDR1 and CDR2, looked up from the germline V gene, are KGHSH and LQKENI. TCRbeta CDR3 regions were amplified from genomic DNA by means of the immunoSEQ Assay, a bias-controlled multiplex PCR. The study's processing was this. Nucleated cell counts per sample were estimated from amplification of reference gene primers within the assay. To quantify the absolute abundance of each unique TCRbeta CDR3 rearrangement, sequence reads were collapsed and filtered. Productive Simpson clonality was computed per sample as the square root of Simpson's diversity index over productive rearrangements. As stored in TCRdb, this immuneACCESS dataset retains in-frame rearrangements with V and J assigned. A fraction of the clones does not appear; measured against another copy, unresolved V genes explain less than half of the discrepancy, and the remainder lacks a known reason. V, J and clone size were drawn from that table, and D and trimming were deduced from the DNA. For this sample the table gives about 70,000 clones, of which 75% to 90% were detected only once. 18% of the sample is held by the ten biggest clonotypes.

The TCR was taken from a man aged 65 to 79 who had recovered from COVID-19. The sequenced sample consisted of peripheral blood. The chain joins TRBV18 to TRBJ2-1; the D segment cannot be called with confidence. The CDR3 reads as follows: CASSISHEQFF. The DNA sequence is as follows: TGTGCCAGCTCAATAAGCCATGAGCAGTTCTTC.